The present TCR beta chain was sequenced within a study of cytomegalovirus exposure and HLA in healthy donors. Trimming left V 8 bases short and J 11 bases short, with 18 bases between. The germline V gene has CDR1 PRHDT and CDR2 FYEKMQ (reference sequence). CDR3 length: 12 residues. Concerning this clone: Its target is unknown.

Researchers ran the PCR with 60 Vbeta and 13 Jbeta primers. Using immunoSEQ multiplex PCR, the repertoire was profiled, and TCRdb retains in-frame clones only, with some absent. The sample lists 95,000 to 150,000 clones, approximately 66% occurring once. Donors in the study were healthy people who gave bone marrow. Study-level findings and limits: Later analysis associated a missense DCLRE1C variant with TCR beta V- and J-gene trimming.

This TCR was recovered from a woman aged 40 to 55 in good health and CMV-seropositive. This chain links TRBV13 with TRBJ1-1; no clear D gene. Material for sequencing was PBMCs. The CDR3: CASAVVLGTAFF. CDR3 DNA: TGTGCCAGCGCGGTGGTACTCGGCACGGCTTTCTTT. Together with reference TRBV13 and TRBJ1-1, the CDR3 gives the full variable domain: AAGVIQSPRHLIKEKRETATLKCYPIPRHDTVYWYQQGPGQDPQFLISFYEKMQSDKGSIPDRFSAQQFSDYHSELNMSSLELGDSALYFCASAVVLGTAFFGQGTRLTVV.